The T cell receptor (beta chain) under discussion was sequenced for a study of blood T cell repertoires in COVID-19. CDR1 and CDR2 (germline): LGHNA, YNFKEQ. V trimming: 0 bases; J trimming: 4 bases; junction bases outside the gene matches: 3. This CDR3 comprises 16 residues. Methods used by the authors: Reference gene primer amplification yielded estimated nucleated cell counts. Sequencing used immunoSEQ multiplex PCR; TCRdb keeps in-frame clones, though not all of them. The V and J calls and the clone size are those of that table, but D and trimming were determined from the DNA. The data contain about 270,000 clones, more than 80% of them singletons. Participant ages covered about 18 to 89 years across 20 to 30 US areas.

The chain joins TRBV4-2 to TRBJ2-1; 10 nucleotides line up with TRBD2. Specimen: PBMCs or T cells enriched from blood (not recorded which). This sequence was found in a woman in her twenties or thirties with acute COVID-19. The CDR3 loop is CASSQDLTSGYNEQFF. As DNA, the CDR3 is TGTGCCAGCAGCCAAGATTTGACTAGCGGGTACAATGAGCAGTTCTTC.